These T cell receptor beta chains were read from a single sample in a study of T cell repertoires in cytomegalovirus infection. These receptors have no known antigen. TCRdb reanalysed the reads using MiXCR and keeps one entry per CDR3 protein. The sample lists around 430,000 distinct CDR3 sequences; under 45% were seen once. This material consisted of cultured PBMCs, taken from culture after CMV antigen stimulation. Every receptor here comes from a human donor in good health (CMV status not recorded). Some clones in this sample may be carry-over from other donors' samples. The CDR3 runs from the conserved cysteine through the conserved F or W. Fields, in order: D gene, V gene, J gene, clone size, CDR3 protein, CDR3 DNA. The D gene is left open where the match is weak. Clone sizes are given selectively: once, few, many, or a class where the clone is expanded.

d_call: .; v_call: TRBV11-2; j_call: TRBJ2-2; clone_size: .; cdr3_aa: CASSLLILASNTGELFF; cdr3_nt: TGTGCCAGCAGCTTATTAATCCTAGCCTCGAACACCGGGGAGCTGTTTTTT
d_call: TRBD1; v_call: TRBV27; j_call: TRBJ2-7; clone_size: .; cdr3_aa: CASKQGSTYEQYF; cdr3_nt: TGTGCCAGCAAACAGGGGTCGACCTACGAGCAGTACTTC
d_call: TRBD1; v_call: TRBV4-1; j_call: TRBJ2-7; clone_size: few; cdr3_aa: CASSWTGTAEQYF; cdr3_nt: TGCGCCAGCAGCTGGACAGGGACGGCCGAGCAGTACTTC
d_call: TRBD2; v_call: TRBV7-2; j_call: TRBJ2-3; clone_size: few; cdr3_aa: CASSPRRGNTQYF; cdr3_nt: TGTGCCAGCAGTCCACGGCGGGGGAATACGCAGTATTTT
d_call: .; v_call: TRBV7-8; j_call: TRBJ2-3; clone_size: few; cdr3_aa: CASTRQRPSTDTQYF; cdr3_nt: TGTGCCAGCACCCGACAGAGACCTAGCACAGATACGCAGTATTTT
d_call: .; v_call: TRBV6-1; j_call: TRBJ1-3; clone_size: .; cdr3_aa: CASSAQVTSGNTIYF; cdr3_nt: TGTGCCAGCAGTGCCCAGGTTACCTCTGGAAACACCATATATTTT
d_call: .; v_call: TRBV7-2; j_call: TRBJ2-2; clone_size: .; cdr3_aa: CASSLEAGNTGELFF; cdr3_nt: TGTGCCAGCAGCTTAGAAGCGGGGAACACCGGGGAGCTGTTTTTT
d_call: .; v_call: TRBV19; j_call: TRBJ1-2; clone_size: few; cdr3_aa: CASTLQSTNYGYTF; cdr3_nt: TGTGCCAGTACCTTACAGTCTACTAACTATGGCTACACCTTC
d_call: TRBD2; v_call: TRBV7-2; j_call: TRBJ2-5; clone_size: many; cdr3_aa: CASSLQSPMGGETQYF; cdr3_nt: TGTGCCAGCAGCTTACAATCACCGATGGGGGGGGAGACCCAGTACTTC
d_call: TRBD1; v_call: TRBV18; j_call: TRBJ2-5; clone_size: .; cdr3_aa: CASSPPSGQQETQYF; cdr3_nt: TGTGCCAGCTCACCACCGTCGGGACAGCAAGAGACCCAGTACTTC
d_call: .; v_call: TRBV20-1; j_call: TRBJ1-2; clone_size: .; cdr3_aa: CSARGGRGRNYGYTF; cdr3_nt: TGCAGTGCTAGAGGGGGTAGGGGGAGAAACTATGGCTACACCTTC
d_call: TRBD2; v_call: TRBV7-2; j_call: TRBJ2-3; clone_size: .; cdr3_aa: CASRWTRGNTQYF; cdr3_nt: TGTGCCAGCAGATGGACTAGGGGTAATACGCAGTATTTT
d_call: .; v_call: TRBV27; j_call: TRBJ2-4; clone_size: .; cdr3_aa: CASSSGIWDIQYF; cdr3_nt: TGTGCCAGCAGTAGTGGGATTTGGGACATTCAGTACTTC
d_call: .; v_call: TRBV12-3/TRBV12-4; j_call: TRBJ2-3; clone_size: few; cdr3_aa: CASSLRGGTSWDTQYF; cdr3_nt: TGTGCCAGCAGTTTAAGGGGCGGGACGTCATGGGATACGCAGTATTTT